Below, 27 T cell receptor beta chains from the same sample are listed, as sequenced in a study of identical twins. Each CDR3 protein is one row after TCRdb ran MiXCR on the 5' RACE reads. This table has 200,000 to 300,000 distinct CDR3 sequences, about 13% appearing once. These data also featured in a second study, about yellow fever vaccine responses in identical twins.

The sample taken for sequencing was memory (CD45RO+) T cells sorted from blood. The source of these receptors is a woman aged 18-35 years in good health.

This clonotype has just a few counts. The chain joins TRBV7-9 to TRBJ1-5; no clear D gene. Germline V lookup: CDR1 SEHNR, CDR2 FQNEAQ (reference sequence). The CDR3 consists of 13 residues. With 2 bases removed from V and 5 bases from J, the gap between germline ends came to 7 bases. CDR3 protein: CASSLRRDQPQHF. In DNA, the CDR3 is TGTGCCAGCAGCTTACGGAGAGATCAGCCCCAGCATTTT.

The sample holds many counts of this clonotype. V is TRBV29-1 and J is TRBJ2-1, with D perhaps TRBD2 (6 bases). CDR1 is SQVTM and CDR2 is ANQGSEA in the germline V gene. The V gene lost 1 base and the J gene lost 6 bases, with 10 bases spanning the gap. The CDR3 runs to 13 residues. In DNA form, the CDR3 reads TGCAGCGTTGAAGGTCCAGCGGGCAATGAGCAGTTCTTC. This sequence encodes CSVEGPAGNEQFF.

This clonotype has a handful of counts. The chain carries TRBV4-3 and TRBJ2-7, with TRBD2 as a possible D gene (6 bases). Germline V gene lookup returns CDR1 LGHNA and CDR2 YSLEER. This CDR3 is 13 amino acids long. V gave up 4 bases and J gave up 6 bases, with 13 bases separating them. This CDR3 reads CASSPGLLGEQYF. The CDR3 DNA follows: TGCGCCAGCAGCCCGGGACTCCTGGGCGAGCAGTACTTC.

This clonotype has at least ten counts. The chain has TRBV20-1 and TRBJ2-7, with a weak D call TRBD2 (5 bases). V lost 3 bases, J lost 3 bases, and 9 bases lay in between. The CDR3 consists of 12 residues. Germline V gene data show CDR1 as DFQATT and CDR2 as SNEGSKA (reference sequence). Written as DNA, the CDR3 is TGCAGTGCTAGCGGGGAGTACTACGAGCAGTACTTC. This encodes CSASGEYYEQYF.

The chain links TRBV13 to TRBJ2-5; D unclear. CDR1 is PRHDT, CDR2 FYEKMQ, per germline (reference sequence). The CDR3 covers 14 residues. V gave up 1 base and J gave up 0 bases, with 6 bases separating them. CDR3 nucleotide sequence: TGTGCCAGCAGCTTAGTGGGCAACCAAGAGACCCAGTACTTC. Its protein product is CASSLVGNQETQYF.

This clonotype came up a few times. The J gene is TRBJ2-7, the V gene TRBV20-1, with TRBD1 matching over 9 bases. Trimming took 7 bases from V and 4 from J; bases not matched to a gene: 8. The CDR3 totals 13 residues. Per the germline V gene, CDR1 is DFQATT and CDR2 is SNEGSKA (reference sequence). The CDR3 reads CSGGDRASYEQYF. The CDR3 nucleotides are TGCAGTGGTGGGGACAGGGCTTCATACGAGCAGTACTTC.

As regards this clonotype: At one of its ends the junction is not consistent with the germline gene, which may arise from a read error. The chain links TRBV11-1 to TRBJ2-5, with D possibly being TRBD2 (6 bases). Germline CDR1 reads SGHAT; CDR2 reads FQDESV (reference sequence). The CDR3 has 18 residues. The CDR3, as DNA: TGTGCCAGCAGCGTAGCGGTGGGGGTACGCATTGGGCTTGAGACCCAGTACTTC. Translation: CASSVAVGVRIGLETQYF. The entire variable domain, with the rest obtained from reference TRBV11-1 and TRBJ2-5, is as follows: EAEVAQSPRYKITEKSQAVAFWCDPISGHATLYWYRQILGQGPELLVQFQDESVVDDSQLPKDRFSAERLKGVDSTLKIQPAELGDSAMYLCASSVAVGVRIGLETQYFGPGTRLLVL.

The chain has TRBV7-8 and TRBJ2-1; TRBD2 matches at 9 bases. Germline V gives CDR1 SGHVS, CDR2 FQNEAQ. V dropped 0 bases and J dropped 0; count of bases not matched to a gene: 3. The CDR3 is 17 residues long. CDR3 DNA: TGTGCCAGCAGCTTAGCCCAGCGGGAGGCCTCCTACAATGAGCAGTTCTTC. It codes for CASSLAQREASYNEQFF.

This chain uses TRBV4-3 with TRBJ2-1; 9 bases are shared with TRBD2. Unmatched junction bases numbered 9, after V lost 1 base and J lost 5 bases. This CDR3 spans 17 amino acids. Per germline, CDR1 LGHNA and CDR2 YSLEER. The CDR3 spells CASSQGEVAGANNEQFF. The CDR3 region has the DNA TGCGCCAGCAGCCAAGGTGAAGTAGCGGGAGCTAACAATGAGCAGTTCTTC.

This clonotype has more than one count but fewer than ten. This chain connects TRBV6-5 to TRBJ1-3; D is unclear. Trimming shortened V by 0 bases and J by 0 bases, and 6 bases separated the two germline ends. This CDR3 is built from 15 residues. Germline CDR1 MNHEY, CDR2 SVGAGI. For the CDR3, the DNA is TGTGCCAGCAGTTACTCGGAACTCTCTGGAAACACCATATATTTT. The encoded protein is CASSYSELSGNTIYF.

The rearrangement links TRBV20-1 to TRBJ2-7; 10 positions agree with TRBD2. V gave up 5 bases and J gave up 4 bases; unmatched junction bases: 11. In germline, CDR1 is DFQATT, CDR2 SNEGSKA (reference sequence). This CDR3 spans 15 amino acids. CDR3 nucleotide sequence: TGCAGTGCTCATACCATAGCGGGAGGTTTTTACGAGCAGTACTTC. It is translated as CSAHTIAGGFYEQYF.

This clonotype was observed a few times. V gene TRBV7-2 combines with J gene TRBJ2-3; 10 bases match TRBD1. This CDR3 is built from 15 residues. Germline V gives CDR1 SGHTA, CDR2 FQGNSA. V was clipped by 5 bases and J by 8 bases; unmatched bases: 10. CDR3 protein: CASSVRDRGGSTQYF. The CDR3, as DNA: TGTGCCAGCAGCGTCCGGGACAGGGGAGGATCTACGCAGTATTTT.

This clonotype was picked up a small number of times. CDR3 sequence (DNA): TGTGCCACCAGCAGAGATCAGAGGGGGGGCCAGGAGCAGTACTTC. Translating it yields CATSRDQRGGQEQYF. The rearrangement links TRBV15 to TRBJ2-7, with D possibly being TRBD2 (7 bases). This CDR3 comprises 15 residues. Per the germline V gene, CDR1 is LNHNV and CDR2 is YYDKDF (reference sequence). V lost 0 bases, J lost 7 bases, and 16 bases lay in between.

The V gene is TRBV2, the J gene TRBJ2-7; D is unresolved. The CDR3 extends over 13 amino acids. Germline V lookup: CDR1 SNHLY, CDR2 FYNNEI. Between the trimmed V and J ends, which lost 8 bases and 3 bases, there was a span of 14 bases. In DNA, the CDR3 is TGTGCCAGCGGCCTACTAAGGGACTACGAGCAGTACTTC. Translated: CASGLLRDYEQYF.

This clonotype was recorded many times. The CDR3 loop reads CATSSDYSNQPQHF. Written as DNA, the CDR3 is TGTGCCACTTCCTCTGACTATAGCAATCAGCCCCAGCATTTT. This chain uses TRBV24-1 with TRBJ1-5; D unresolved. Germline V gene sequence: CDR1 KGHDR, CDR2 SFDVKD. The V end lost 10 bases, the J end lost 0 bases, and 12 bases lay between the germline ends. The CDR3 length is 14 residues.

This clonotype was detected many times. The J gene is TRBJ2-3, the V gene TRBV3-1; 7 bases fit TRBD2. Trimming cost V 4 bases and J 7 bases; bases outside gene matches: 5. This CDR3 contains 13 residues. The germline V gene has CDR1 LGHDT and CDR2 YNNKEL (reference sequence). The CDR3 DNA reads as TGTGCCAGCAGCCGAGGACTAGAGAATACGCAGTATTTT. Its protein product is CASSRGLENTQYF.

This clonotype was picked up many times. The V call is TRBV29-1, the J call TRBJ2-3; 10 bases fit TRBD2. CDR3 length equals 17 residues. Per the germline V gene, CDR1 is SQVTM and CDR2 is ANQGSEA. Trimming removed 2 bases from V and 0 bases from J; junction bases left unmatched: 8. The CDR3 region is CSVELAGVGGSTDTQYF. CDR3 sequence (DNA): TGCAGCGTTGAACTAGCGGGAGTTGGAGGGAGCACAGATACGCAGTATTTT.

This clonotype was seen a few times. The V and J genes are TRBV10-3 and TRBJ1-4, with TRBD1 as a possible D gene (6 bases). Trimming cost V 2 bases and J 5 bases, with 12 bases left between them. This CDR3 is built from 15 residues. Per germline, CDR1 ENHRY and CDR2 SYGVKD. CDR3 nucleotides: TGTGCCATCAGTGAGACCAGGACAGCAAATGAAAAACTGTTTTTT. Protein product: CAISETRTANEKLFF.

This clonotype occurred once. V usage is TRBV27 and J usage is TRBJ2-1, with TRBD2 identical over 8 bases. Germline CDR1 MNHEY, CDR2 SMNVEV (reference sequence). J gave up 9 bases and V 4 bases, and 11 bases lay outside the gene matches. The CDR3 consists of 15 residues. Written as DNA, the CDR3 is TGTGCCAGCAGTTCGTATTGGACTAGCTCGGGTGAGCAGTTCTTC. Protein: CASSSYWTSSGEQFF.

The CDR3 region has the DNA TGCAGCGTTGCGGGCGGTGGGCCTGGAAACACCATATATTTT. Protein: CSVAGGGPGNTIYF. The chain uses TRBV29-1 and TRBJ1-3, with D hard to call. Germline V gene lookup returns CDR1 SQVTM and CDR2 ANQGSEA. CDR3 length equals 14 residues. V was trimmed by 4 bases and J by 2 bases, leaving 12 bases between them. Drawing the rest from reference TRBV29-1 and TRBJ1-3, the complete variable domain is SAVISQKPSRDICQRGTSLTIQCQVDSQVTMMFWYRQQPGQSLTLIATANQGSEATYESGFVIDKFPISRPNLTFSTLTVSNMSPEDSSIYLCSVAGGGPGNTIYFGEGSWLTVV.

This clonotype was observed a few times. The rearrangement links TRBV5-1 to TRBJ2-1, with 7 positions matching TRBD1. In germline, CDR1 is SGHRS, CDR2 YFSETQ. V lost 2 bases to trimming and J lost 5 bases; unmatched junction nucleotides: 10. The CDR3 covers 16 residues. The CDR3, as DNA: TGCGCCAGCAGCTTAAGACCCCGGGACAGAGACAATGAGCAGTTCTTC. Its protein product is CASSLRPRDRDNEQFF.

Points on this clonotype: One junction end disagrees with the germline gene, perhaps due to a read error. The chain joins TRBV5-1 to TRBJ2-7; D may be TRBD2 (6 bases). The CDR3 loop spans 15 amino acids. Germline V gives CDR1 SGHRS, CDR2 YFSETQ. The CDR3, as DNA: TGCGCCAACAGCCCCGGACTAACGAGCTCCTACGAGCAGTACTTC. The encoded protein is CANSPGLTSSYEQYF.

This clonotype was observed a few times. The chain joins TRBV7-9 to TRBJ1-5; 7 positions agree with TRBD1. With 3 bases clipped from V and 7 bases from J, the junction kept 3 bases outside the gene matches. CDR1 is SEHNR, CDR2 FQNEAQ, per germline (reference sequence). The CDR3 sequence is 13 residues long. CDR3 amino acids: CASSLTGPQPQHF. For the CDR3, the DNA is TGTGCCAGCAGCTTGACAGGGCCGCAGCCCCAGCATTTT.

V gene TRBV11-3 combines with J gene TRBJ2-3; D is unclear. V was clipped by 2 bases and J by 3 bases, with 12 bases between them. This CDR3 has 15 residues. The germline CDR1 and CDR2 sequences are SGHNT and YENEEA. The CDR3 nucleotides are TGTGCCAGCAGCTTATGGGGTAGTGGGACAGATACGCAGTATTTT. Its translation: CASSLWGSGTDTQYF.

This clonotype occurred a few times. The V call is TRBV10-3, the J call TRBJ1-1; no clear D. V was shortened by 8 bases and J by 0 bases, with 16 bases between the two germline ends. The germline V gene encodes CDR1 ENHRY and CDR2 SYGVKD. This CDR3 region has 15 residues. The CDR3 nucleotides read TGTGCCATCGGGAGGACGAGGGCGGTGAACACTGAAGCTTTCTTT. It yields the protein CAIGRTRAVNTEAFF.

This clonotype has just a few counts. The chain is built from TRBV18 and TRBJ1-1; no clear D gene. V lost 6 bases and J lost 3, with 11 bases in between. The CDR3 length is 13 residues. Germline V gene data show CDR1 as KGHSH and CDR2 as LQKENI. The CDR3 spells CASSLNSYTEAFF. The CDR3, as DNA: TGTGCCAGCTCCCTTAACTCTTACACTGAAGCTTTCTTT. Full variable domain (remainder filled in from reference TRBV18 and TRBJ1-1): NAGVMQNPRHLVRRRGQEARLRCSPMKGHSHVYWYRQLPEEGLKFMVYLQKENIIDESGMPKERFSAEFPKEGPSILRIQQVVRGDSAAYFCASSLNSYTEAFFGQGTRLTVV.

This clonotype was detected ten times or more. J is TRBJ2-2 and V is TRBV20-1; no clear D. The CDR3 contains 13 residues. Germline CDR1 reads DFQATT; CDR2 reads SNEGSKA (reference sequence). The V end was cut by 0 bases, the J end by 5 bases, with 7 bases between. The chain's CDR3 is CSARDRRTGELFF. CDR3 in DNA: TGCAGTGCTAGAGATCGCAGAACCGGGGAGCTGTTTTTT.